This entry lists 26 T cell receptor beta chains sequenced from one sample in a study of T cell responses to AZD1222 COVID-19 vaccine (dated by TCRdb to about 2021). Per the publication, the time point label means: baseline before first vaccination. The library was built by means of the immunoSEQ multiplex PCR assay. This is the immuneACCESS table as TCRdb keeps it, with only in-frame sequences that have V and J called. A part of the clones is gone; compared with another copy, unresolved V genes explain less than half, and the rest is unexplained. The sample profile shows tens of thousands of clones; 86% of them were found once. The ten largest clonotypes hold roughly 8.7% of the sample. The sample here was peripheral blood, taken on day 0 of AZD1222 vaccination. The receptors shown here come from an adult in good health.

This rearrangement joins TRBV9 to TRBJ2-2; TRBD2 agrees at 12 bases. Germline CDR1 and CDR2: SGDLS and YYNGEE. This CDR3 spans 17 amino acids. V lost 7 bases and J lost 4; bases outside the gene matches: 11. The CDR3 loop is CASGRTSGMRGTGELFF. CDR3 bases: TGTGCCAGCGGAAGGACTAGCGGGATGCGGGGCACCGGGGAGCTGTTTTTT.

The chain couples TRBV7-2 to TRBJ1-6; 9 nucleotides match TRBD1. Germline V lookup: CDR1 SGHTA, CDR2 FQGNSA. This CDR3 region has 15 residues. The V gene end was trimmed by 4 bases and the J gene end by 6 bases; junction bases not matched to a gene: 4. CDR3 in DNA: TGTGCCAGCAGCTCCTGGACAGGGGTTAATTCACCCCTCCACTTT. Translating it yields CASSSWTGVNSPLHF.

Written as DNA, the CDR3 is TGTGCCAGCAGCTACCACCGGACAGGCGACTCCCGGGCCTATGGCTACACCTTC. Protein product: CASSYHRTGDSRAYGYTF. The J gene is TRBJ1-2, the V gene TRBV11-2; the match to TRBD1 covers 7 bases. CDR1 SGHAT and CDR2 FQNNGV come from the germline V gene. The CDR3 spans 18 residues. V trimming: 4 bases; J trimming: 4 bases; junction bases outside the gene matches: 18.

The CDR3 sequence: CASSTGQGGNQPQHF. CDR3 coding DNA: TGTGCCAGTAGTACCGGACAGGGAGGCAATCAGCCCCAGCATTTT. The chain has TRBV19 and TRBJ1-5; the match to TRBD1 covers 8 bases. The CDR3 has 15 residues. The V and J ends lost 4 bases and 2 bases, in that order; junction bases with no gene match: 4. The germline V gene has CDR1 LNHDA and CDR2 SQIVND (reference sequence).

The chain joins TRBV2 to TRBJ2-1; no clear D. Trimming left V 4 bases short and J 8 bases short, with 12 bases between. Germline assignment: CDR1 SNHLY and CDR2 FYNNEI. This CDR3 has 13 residues. Written as DNA, the CDR3 is TGTGCCAGCAGTGTTGCAGTCGAGGATGAGCAGTTCTTC. Amino acids: CASSVAVEDEQFF.

This chain joins TRBV3-1 (or the pseudogene TRBV3-2) and TRBJ2-5; D not resolved. The CDR3 is 13 residues long. The germline V gene has CDR1 LGHDT and CDR2 YNNKEL (reference sequence). V was trimmed by 0 bases and J by 5 bases, leaving 7 bases between them. The CDR3 is CASSQERRETQYF. The CDR3 region has the DNA TGTGCCAGCAGCCAAGAGCGTAGGGAGACCCAGTACTTC.

The chain is built from TRBV2 and TRBJ1-2, with D uncertain. CDR1 is SNHLY, CDR2 FYNNEI, per germline. Between the trimmed V and J ends, which lost 6 bases and 7 bases, there was a span of 15 bases. This CDR3 contains 13 residues. The CDR3 loop reads CASSLGPGTGYTF. As DNA, the CDR3 is TGTGCCAGCAGCTTGGGCCCCGGCACTGGCTACACCTTC.

J is TRBJ1-6 and V is TRBV5-1; no definite D call. V was pared by 0 bases and J by 5 bases, with 12 bases between. There are 16 residues in the CDR3. Germline V gene sequence: CDR1 SGHRS, CDR2 YFSETQ. This CDR3 is CASSLVPGLDNSPLHF. CDR3 nucleotide sequence: TGCGCCAGCAGCTTGGTCCCGGGGTTAGATAATTCACCCCTCCACTTT.

This sequence joins TRBV7-6 and TRBJ2-1; 14 positions match TRBD2. The CDR3 has 19 amino acids. Germline CDR1 is SGHVS and CDR2 is FNYEAQ. V trimming: 0 bases; J trimming: 6 bases; junction bases outside the gene matches: 10. CDR3 region: CASSLAPRLAGGPSNEQFF. CDR3 DNA sequence: TGTGCCAGCAGCTTAGCGCCTCGACTAGCGGGGGGGCCTTCCAATGAGCAGTTCTTC.

This chain connects TRBV5-6 to TRBJ1-3; no definite D call. V was cut by 4 bases and J by 2 bases, with 10 bases left in between. The V gene's germline CDR1 is SGHDT and CDR2 YYEEEE. The CDR3 is 14 amino acids. The CDR3 DNA reads TGTGCCAGCAGCCAACGACACGCTGGAAACACCATATATTTT. It encodes CASSQRHAGNTIYF.

The chain joins TRBV7-2 to TRBJ2-5; 7 nucleotides agree with TRBD2. Looked up from germline, CDR1 is SGHTA and CDR2 is FQGNSA. V dropped 2 bases and J dropped 10; count of bases not matched to a gene: 4. This CDR3 is 12 amino acids long. CDR3 sequence reads: CASSLSGDVQYF. The CDR3 DNA is TGTGCCAGCAGCTTAAGCGGGGACGTCCAGTACTTC. The whole variable domain, remainder taken from reference TRBV7-2 and TRBJ2-5, is GAGVSQSPSNKVTEKGKDVELRCDPISGHTALYWYRQSLGQGLEFLIYFQGNSAPDKSGLPSDRFSAERTGGSVSTLTIQRTQQEDSAVYLCASSLSGDVQYFGPGTRLLVL.

The chain links TRBV6-6 to TRBJ1-4, with D tentatively TRBD1 (5 bases). This CDR3 is 15 amino acids long. V was shortened by 7 bases and J by 4 bases, with 16 bases between the two germline ends. CDR1 and CDR2 (germline): MNHNY, SVGAGI (reference sequence). CDR3 amino acids: CASKALTADNEKLFF. CDR3 nucleotides: TGTGCCAGCAAAGCATTGACAGCAGATAATGAAAAACTGTTTTTT.

The V and J genes are TRBV28 and TRBJ1-1; D may be TRBD1 (5 bases). Per germline, CDR1 MDHEN and CDR2 SYDVKM. V was shortened by 2 bases and J by 1 base, with 11 bases between the two germline ends. The CDR3 extends over 15 amino acids. CDR3 DNA: TGTGCCAGCAGTTTAGTCACAGGTTGGAACACTGAAGCTTTCTTT. It codes for CASSLVTGWNTEAFF.

This clone was recorded once. The chain combines TRBV30 with TRBJ1-4, with TRBD1 matching 7 bases. Germline V gene lookup returns CDR1 GTSNPN and CDR2 SVGIG (reference sequence). The J segment lost 11 bases and the V segment lost 1 base, leaving 19 bases of the junction unmatched. This CDR3 spans 17 amino acids. CDR3 sequence: CAWSGRDRGRLGRKLFF. The CDR3 nucleotides read TGTGCCTGGAGTGGCCGGGACAGAGGTCGGCTGGGTCGGAAACTGTTTTTT. The full variable domain, with the rest looked up from reference TRBV30 and TRBJ1-4, is SQTIHQWPATLVQPVGSPLSLECTVEGTSNPNLYWYRQAAGRGLQLLFYSVGIGQISSEVPQNLSASRPQDRQFILSSKKLLLSDSGFYLCAWSGRDRGRLGRKLFFGSGTQLSVL.

The rearrangement joins TRBV10-3 to TRBJ2-2, with TRBD1 identical over 10 bases. Trimming removed 5 bases from V and 4 bases from J; junction bases left unmatched: 16. CDR1 and CDR2 from the germline V gene are ENHRY and SYGVKD. The CDR3 is 19 amino acids. CDR3: CAISPIGTGDQGPTGELFF. CDR3 DNA sequence: TGTGCCATCAGTCCCATCGGGACAGGGGACCAGGGCCCCACCGGGGAGCTGTTTTTT.

V is TRBV19 and J is TRBJ1-5, with TRBD1 matching over 8 bases. J gave up 1 base and V 6 bases, and 5 bases lay outside the gene matches. CDR1 is LNHDA, CDR2 SQIVND, per germline (reference sequence). The CDR3 totals 15 residues. The CDR3 DNA is TGTGCCAGTAGCCCCGACAGGGGAAGCAATCAGCCCCAGCATTTT. Translated: CASSPDRGSNQPQHF. The variable domain in full, completed from reference TRBV19 and TRBJ1-5, reads DGGITQSPKYLFRKEGQNVTLSCEQNLNHDAMYWYRQDPGQGLRLIYYSQIVNDFQKGDIAEGYSVSREKKESFPLTVTSAQKNPTAFYLCASSPDRGSNQPQHFGDGTRLSIL.

The chain combines TRBV19 with TRBJ1-4; tentative D call: TRBD1 (5 bases). Trimming stripped 3 bases from V and 6 bases from J, with 8 bases between. Germline V gene lookup returns CDR1 LNHDA and CDR2 SQIVND (reference sequence). The CDR3 consists of 13 residues. The CDR3 DNA sequence: TGTGCCAGTAGTATTCCCAGGGATGAAAAACTGTTTTTT. Translation gives CASSIPRDEKLFF. Using reference TRBV19 and TRBJ1-4 for the parts outside the CDR3, the full variable domain is DGGITQSPKYLFRKEGQNVTLSCEQNLNHDAMYWYRQDPGQGLRLIYYSQIVNDFQKGDIAEGYSVSREKKESFPLTVTSAQKNPTAFYLCASSIPRDEKLFFGSGTQLSVL.

The rearrangement uses TRBV5-1 and TRBJ2-5, with D maybe TRBD2 (7 bases). Between the trimmed V and J ends, which lost 4 bases and 7 bases, there was a span of 23 bases. This CDR3 region has 16 residues. Germline V CDR1 and CDR2: SGHRS, YFSETQ. The CDR3 DNA sequence: TGCGCCAGCAGCCCCTCGAGTTTGAGGGGGGGCCGGACCCAGTACTTC. Translating it yields CASSPSSLRGGRTQYF. Full variable domain (rest looked up from reference TRBV5-1 and TRBJ2-5): KAGVTQTPRYLIKTRGQQVTLSCSPISGHRSVSWYQQTPGQGLQFLFEYFSETQRNKGNFPGRFSGRQFSNSRSEMNVSTLELGDSALYLCASSPSSLRGGRTQYFGPGTRLLVL.

The V and J genes are TRBV18 and TRBJ1-6; the D gene is possibly TRBD1 (6 bases). The germline V gene has CDR1 KGHSH and CDR2 LQKENI. V dropped 1 base and J dropped 7 bases, with 14 bases sitting between them. The CDR3 consists of 16 residues. The CDR3 reads CASSPLARQGNSPLHF. The CDR3 DNA is TGTGCCAGCTCACCACTGGCCCGCCAGGGGAATTCACCCCTCCACTTT.

The chain employs TRBV14 and TRBJ2-7; 13 bases align to TRBD2. Germline CDR1 reads SGHDN; CDR2 reads FVKESK. The CDR3 has 17 amino acids. The V and J ends lost 0 bases and 4 bases, in that order; junction bases with no gene match: 6. CDR3 residues: CASSQDPLAGGLYEQYF. The CDR3 nucleotides read TGTGCCAGCAGCCAAGATCCACTAGCGGGGGGGCTTTACGAGCAGTACTTC. The full variable domain, its missing parts supplied by reference TRBV14 and TRBJ2-7, is EAGVTQFPSHSVIEKGQTVTLRCDPISGHDNLYWYRRVMGKEIKFLLHFVKESKQDESGMPNNRFLAERTGGTYSTLKVQPAELEDSGVYFCASSQDPLAGGLYEQYFGPGTRLTVT.

The genes are TRBV5-8 and TRBJ1-1; D is uncertain. The ends were cut back, 1 base at V and 1 base at J, with 5 bases in the middle. From germline, CDR1 is SGHTS and CDR2 YDEGEE. This CDR3 contains 13 residues. The CDR3 region is CASSLMRNTEAFF. The DNA for the CDR3 is TGTGCCAGCAGCTTGATGAGGAACACTGAAGCTTTCTTT.

J is TRBJ2-7 and V is TRBV6-2 or TRBV6-3, with D possibly called TRBD1 or TRBD2 (6 bases each). In germline, CDR1 is MNHEY, CDR2 SVGEGT. The CDR3 is made up of 14 amino acids. Trimming took off 5 bases at V and 3 bases at J, with 14 bases between the two ends. CDR3 sequence reads: CASSPGGRVYEQYF. CDR3 DNA sequence: TGTGCCAGCAGTCCCGGGGGCAGGGTCTACGAGCAGTACTTC.

V is TRBV4-2 and J is TRBJ1-4; D uncertain. The CDR3 extends over 15 amino acids. V lost 2 bases and J 0 bases, leaving 7 bases between the germline ends. Germline CDR1 LGHNA, CDR2 YNFKEQ. CDR3 amino acids: CASSQYTATNEKLFF. The DNA for the CDR3 is TGTGCCAGCAGCCAATATACTGCAACTAATGAAAAACTGTTTTTT.

The J gene is TRBJ2-1, the V gene TRBV7-8, with D perhaps given as TRBD1 or TRBD2 (6 bases each). The CDR3 length is 18 residues. Germline CDR1 reads SGHVS; CDR2 reads FQNEAQ. V was pared by 5 bases and J by 0 bases, with 20 bases between. CDR3 bases: TGTGCCAGCAGCCGGTTCGAGGGGGGCCCTAGCTCCTACAATGAGCAGTTCTTC. It translates to CASSRFEGGPSSYNEQFF.

V and J are TRBV7-8 and TRBJ1-2; D not certain. Germline V CDR1 and CDR2: SGHVS, FQNEAQ. The CDR3 covers 12 residues. The V end lost 5 bases, the J end lost 12 bases, and 16 bases lay between the germline ends. The CDR3 region is CASSPSAGGHTF. The CDR3, as DNA: TGTGCCAGCAGCCCCTCGGCGGGAGGGCACACCTTC.

This chain links TRBV4-3 with TRBJ1-2; D uncertain. The CDR3 totals 15 residues. CDR1 LGHNA and CDR2 YSLEER come from the germline V gene. Trimming pared 0 bases from V and 1 base from J, leaving 9 bases between. DNA for the CDR3: TGCGCCAGCAGCCAAGATCTGGGGTTTAACTATGGCTACACCTTC. This codes for CASSQDLGFNYGYTF.